This T cell receptor beta chain came from a study of chemoradiotherapy in HPV16-positive cancers. Regarding the study as a whole: For HPV16-positive patients, expanding HPV-responsive T cells associated with longer recurrence-free survival. Candidate HPV-specific clones and E7-related TCR motifs grew in tumor during treatment.

The CDR3 is 15 residues long. Germline CDR1 MGHDK, CDR2 SYGVNS. V was clipped by 2 bases and J by 8 bases, with 18 bases between them. Over chemoradiotherapy, repertoires were sampled more than once. On this clone itself: Antigen unknown.

Some clones are missing from TCRdb's copy, which holds only in-frame ones; the method was immunoSEQ multiplex PCR. The sample consists of roughly 34,000 clones, about four fifths of them appearing once. This chain joins TRBV25-1 and TRBJ1-2; D is perhaps TRBD1 (6 bases). The receptor's source is a human donor with HPV-associated anogenital cancer. The source was blood, collected from a patient who underwent chemoradiotherapy. The chain's CDR3 is CASSENPTGEDGYTF. The DNA for the CDR3 is TGTGCCAGCAGTGAAAACCCGACAGGAGAAGACGGCTACACCTTC.